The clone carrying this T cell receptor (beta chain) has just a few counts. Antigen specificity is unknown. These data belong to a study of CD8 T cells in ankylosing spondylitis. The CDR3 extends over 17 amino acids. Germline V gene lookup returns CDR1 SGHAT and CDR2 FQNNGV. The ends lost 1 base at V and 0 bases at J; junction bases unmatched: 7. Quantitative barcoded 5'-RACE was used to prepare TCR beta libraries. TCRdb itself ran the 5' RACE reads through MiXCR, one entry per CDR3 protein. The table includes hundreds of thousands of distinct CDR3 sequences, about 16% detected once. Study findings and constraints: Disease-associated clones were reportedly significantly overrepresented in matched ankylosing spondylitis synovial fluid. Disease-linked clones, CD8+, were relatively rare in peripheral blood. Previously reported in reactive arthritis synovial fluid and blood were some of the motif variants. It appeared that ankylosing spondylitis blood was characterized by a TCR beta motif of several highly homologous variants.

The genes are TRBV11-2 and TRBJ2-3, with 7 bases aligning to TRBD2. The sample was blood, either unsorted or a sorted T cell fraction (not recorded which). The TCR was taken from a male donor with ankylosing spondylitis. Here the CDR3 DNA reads TGTGCCAGCAGCTTAGTACCAGCGGGGAAGAGCACAGATACGCAGTATTTT. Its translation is CASSLVPAGKSTDTQYF.